Below, 23 T cell receptor beta chains from the same sample are listed, as sequenced in a study of blood T cell repertoires in COVID-19. Sequencing was performed with immunoSEQ multiplex PCR; in TCRdb, only in-frame clones are kept and a portion is missing. Of 130,000 to 150,000 clones in the sample, roughly 90% were seen once. Sequencing used PBMCs or T cells enriched from blood (not recorded which). The receptors were gathered from a woman between 25 and 40 years old with acute COVID-19.

In its sample, this clone was seen once. V usage is TRBV2 and J usage is TRBJ1-5; D is unclear. The CDR3 covers 13 residues. Trimming shortened V by 5 bases and J by 0 bases, and 5 bases separated the two germline ends. CDR1 and CDR2 (germline): SNHLY, FYNNEI. Here the CDR3 DNA reads TGTGCCAGCAGTCAATCTAGCAATCAGCCCCAGCATTTT. Encoded protein: CASSQSSNQPQHF.

V and J are TRBV18 and TRBJ2-1, with 7 bases fitting TRBD2. This CDR3 has 15 residues. CDR1 and CDR2 (germline): KGHSH, LQKENI. V trimming: 3 bases; J trimming: 3 bases; junction bases outside the gene matches: 5. The CDR3 here is CASSPGLADYNEQFF. The CDR3, as DNA: TGTGCCAGCTCACCCGGTCTAGCGGACTACAATGAGCAGTTCTTC.

The chain recombines TRBV27 with TRBJ2-7; perhaps TRBD2 as D (7 bases). The germline gives CDR1 MNHEY, CDR2 SMNVEV (reference sequence). Trimming removed 6 bases from V and 6 bases from J, with 24 bases in between. The CDR3 spans 16 residues. The chain's CDR3 is CASSPGSARGLSEQYF. CDR3 bases: TGTGCCAGCAGCCCGGGGTCGGCGCGGGGGCTTTCCGAGCAGTACTTC.

CDR3 loop: CAPWRGDNEQFF. CDR3 coding DNA: TGTGCCCCCTGGCGGGGCGACAATGAGCAGTTCTTC. This sequence joins TRBV19 and TRBJ2-1, with D maybe TRBD2 (6 bases). This CDR3 has 12 amino acids. V lost 11 bases and J 5 bases, leaving 13 bases between the germline ends. CDR1 is LNHDA and CDR2 is SQIVND in the germline V gene (reference sequence).

This sequence joins TRBV28 and TRBJ1-2; 9 bases line up with TRBD1. The CDR3 consists of 14 residues. Germline CDR1 is MDHEN and CDR2 is SYDVKM. The J segment lost 4 bases and the V segment lost 6 bases, leaving 6 bases of the junction unmatched. The CDR3 is CASRTLTGGYGYTF. CDR3 DNA: TGTGCCAGCAGAACCTTGACAGGGGGCTATGGCTACACCTTC.

The rearrangement uses TRBV4-3 and TRBJ2-1; 7 positions match TRBD2. The CDR3 totals 15 residues. V lost 1 base to trimming and J lost 3 bases; unmatched junction nucleotides: 3. The V gene's germline CDR1 is LGHNA and CDR2 YSLEER. CDR3 sequence: CASSQAPSGYNEQFF. The DNA of the CDR3 is TGCGCCAGCAGCCAAGCCCCTAGCGGCTACAATGAGCAGTTCTTC.

The rearrangement uses TRBV6-2 or TRBV6-3 and TRBJ2-5; 13 nucleotides agree with TRBD2. The CDR3 loop spans 16 amino acids. V shed 5 bases, J shed 5 bases, and the junction held 8 bases outside the gene matches. The germline V gene encodes CDR1 MNHEY and CDR2 SVGEGT. The CDR3 region has the DNA TGTGCCAGCAGTCCGGGACTAGCGGGATCGTTCGAGACCCAGTACTTC. Translating gives CASSPGLAGSFETQYF.

This clone was picked up one time. In DNA form, the CDR3 reads TGTGCCAGCAGCGGGGGTGAAAGGGGTGGAAACACCATATATTTT. This translates into CASSGGERGGNTIYF. The rearrangement uses TRBV28 and TRBJ1-3; D may be TRBD1 (5 bases). Germline CDR1 MDHEN, CDR2 SYDVKM. V was pared by 6 bases and J by 3 bases, with 15 bases between. This CDR3 comprises 15 residues.

V gene TRBV15 combines with J gene TRBJ1-5; D ambiguous. The V end lost 8 bases, the J end lost 3 bases, and 11 bases lay between the germline ends. Germline V gene lookup returns CDR1 LNHNV and CDR2 YYDKDF (reference sequence). The CDR3 loop spans 13 amino acids. CDR3 sequence: CATSDVANQPQHF. CDR3 nucleotide sequence: TGTGCCACCTCAGATGTTGCCAATCAGCCCCAGCATTTT.

V is TRBV18 and J is TRBJ1-4, with D possibly matching TRBD1 (5 bases). Germline values: CDR1 KGHSH, CDR2 LQKENI. This CDR3 is 15 amino acids long. The germline V and J ends were trimmed by 6 bases and 3 bases, with 14 bases remaining between them. The CDR3 region is CASSVGGTANEKLFF. CDR3 in DNA: TGTGCCAGCTCCGTTGGGGGGACGGCTAATGAAAAACTGTTTTTT.

This clone was detected once. The rearrangement joins TRBV5-1 to TRBJ1-1, with D possibly TRBD1 on 5 matching bases. Germline V gene lookup returns CDR1 SGHRS and CDR2 YFSETQ. V lost 1 base, J lost 6 bases, and 28 bases lay in between. CDR3 length equals 19 residues. CDR3 nucleotide sequence: TGCGCCAGCAGCTTGATCTACGACAGTTCGGGCCCTGAGACGGCTGAAGCTTTCTTT. Translation gives CASSLIYDSSGPETAEAFF. Full variable domain (outside the CDR3, taken from reference TRBV5-1 and TRBJ1-1): KAGVTQTPRYLIKTRGQQVTLSCSPISGHRSVSWYQQTPGQGLQFLFEYFSETQRNKGNFPGRFSGRQFSNSRSEMNVSTLELGDSALYLCASSLIYDSSGPETAEAFFGQGTRLTVV.

J is TRBJ1-4 and V is TRBV18, with 9 bases fitting TRBD1. V dropped 4 bases and J dropped 8; count of bases not matched to a gene: 14. CDR1 and CDR2 (germline): KGHSH, LQKENI. The CDR3 consists of 17 residues. For the CDR3, the DNA is TGTGCCAGCTCACTATCACAGGGGGCGGTGTACGAAGAAAAACTGTTTTTT. It specifies CASSLSQGAVYEEKLFF.

The rearrangement links TRBV6-5 to TRBJ2-7; TRBD1 matches 8 bases. J lost 2 bases, V lost 5 bases, and 8 bases had no gene match. The CDR3 has 15 residues. Germline assignment: CDR1 MNHEY and CDR2 SVGAGI. CDR3 bases: TGTGCCAGCAGTCTCGACAGGGGACCTACCTACGAGCAGTACTTC. This sequence encodes CASSLDRGPTYEQYF.

CDR3 sequence: CASSFSGGQETQYF. The CDR3 DNA sequence: TGTGCCAGCAGCTTCAGCGGGGGCCAAGAGACCCAGTACTTC. V gene TRBV11-2 combines with J gene TRBJ2-5, with TRBD2 identical over 8 bases. Germline V gene data show CDR1 as SGHAT and CDR2 as FQNNGV. There are 14 residues in the CDR3. Trimming took 3 bases from V and 1 from J; bases not matched to a gene: 1.

This rearrangement joins TRBV5-1 to TRBJ1-2; 7 bases line up with TRBD1. The germline CDR1 and CDR2 sequences are SGHRS and YFSETQ. V lost 0 bases, J lost 3 bases, and 2 bases stayed unmatched. CDR3 length: 14 amino acids. The CDR3 reads CASSLGQGYYGYTF. The CDR3 DNA reads as TGCGCCAGCAGCTTGGGACAGGGTTACTATGGCTACACCTTC.

The genes are TRBV7-9 and TRBJ2-7; D unclear. The germline V gene has CDR1 SEHNR and CDR2 FQNEAQ (reference sequence). This CDR3 is built from 13 residues. Trimming cost V 3 bases and J 1 base, with 7 bases left between them. The CDR3 region has the DNA TGTGCCAGCAGCTTGGCCGGGTCCTACGAGCAGTACTTC. Amino acids: CASSLAGSYEQYF.

This sequence joins TRBV5-4 and TRBJ2-2; D remains unclear. Trimming cost V 4 bases and J 1 base, with 11 bases left between them. CDR3 length: 15 amino acids. The germline CDR1 and CDR2 sequences are SGHNT and YYREEE (reference sequence). CDR3: CASSPTSRNTGELFF. DNA for the CDR3: TGTGCCAGCAGCCCAACTTCTAGGAACACCGGGGAGCTGTTTTTT.

This chain uses TRBV14 with TRBJ2-7, with D perhaps matching TRBD2 (6 bases). This CDR3 has 16 residues. The germline CDR1 and CDR2 sequences are SGHDN and FVKESK. Trimming pared 1 base from V and 0 bases from J, leaving 13 bases between. The chain's CDR3 is CASSQGGGRSSYEQYF. DNA for the CDR3: TGTGCCAGCAGCCAAGGGGGAGGTCGGAGCTCCTACGAGCAGTACTTC. Full variable domain (missing parts from reference TRBV14 and TRBJ2-7): EAGVTQFPSHSVIEKGQTVTLRCDPISGHDNLYWYRRVMGKEIKFLLHFVKESKQDESGMPNNRFLAERTGGTYSTLKVQPAELEDSGVYFCASSQGGGRSSYEQYFGPGTRLTVT.

The rearrangement joins TRBV2 to TRBJ1-1; D is unresolved. V lost 3 bases to trimming and J lost 1 base, with 9 bases between them. This CDR3 spans 14 amino acids. The germline V gene has CDR1 SNHLY and CDR2 FYNNEI. The CDR3 here is CASSEEGRNTEAFF. CDR3 sequence (DNA): TGTGCCAGCAGTGAGGAGGGTAGGAACACTGAAGCTTTCTTT.

The chain couples TRBV6-2 or TRBV6-3 to TRBJ2-1, with TRBD2 identical over 9 bases. From germline, CDR1 is MNHEY and CDR2 SVGEGT. The CDR3 totals 17 residues. J lost 6 bases, V lost 0 bases, and 9 bases had no gene match. CDR3 in amino acids: CASSYSRGSGRFNEQFF. Written as DNA, the CDR3 is TGTGCCAGCAGTTACTCCCGTGGTAGCGGGAGATTCAATGAGCAGTTCTTC.

The chain employs TRBV19 and TRBJ2-1; 8 nucleotides line up with TRBD1. This CDR3 has 13 residues. CDR1 LNHDA and CDR2 SQIVND come from the germline V gene (reference sequence). The J segment lost 4 bases and the V segment lost 6 bases, leaving 2 bases of the junction unmatched. This chain's CDR3 is CASRWTGYNEQFF. CDR3 DNA sequence: TGTGCCAGTAGATGGACAGGGTACAATGAGCAGTTCTTC.

The V call is TRBV5-1, the J call TRBJ2-2, with D unclear. V was cut by 4 bases and J by 1 base, with 8 bases left in between. This CDR3 is 14 amino acids long. Germline lookup yields CDR1 SGHRS and CDR2 YFSETQ. The CDR3 protein is CASSRVLNTGELFF. In nucleotides, the CDR3 is TGCGCCAGCAGCCGGGTCCTGAACACCGGGGAGCTGTTTTTT.

The chain combines TRBV18 with TRBJ2-5; no definite D call. Germline V gives CDR1 KGHSH, CDR2 LQKENI. Trimming cost V 0 bases and J 3 bases, with 5 bases left between them. CDR3 size: 13 residues. CDR3 protein: CASSPPSKETQYF. The CDR3 nucleotides read TGTGCCAGCTCACCACCTAGTAAAGAGACCCAGTACTTC.